The entry below describes one T cell receptor (beta chain). Its antigen remains unidentified. Investigators isolated RNA and reverse transcribed it into cDNA to act as the sequencing template. Sequencing used immunoSEQ multiplex PCR; TCRdb keeps in-frame clones, though not all of them. The table lists a few hundred thousand clones, approximately 72% of them singletons. The sample belongs to a study of CD8+ T cells in alopecia areata. General study findings and limits: The study found TCR sharing across patients less clear than in mice, possibly for HLA reasons.

Germline V gene lookup returns CDR1 PRHDT and CDR2 FYEKMQ (reference sequence). V was trimmed by 2 bases and J by 6 bases, leaving 4 bases between them. The CDR3 totals 12 residues. Treatment indicated: oral pan-JAK inhibitor, 5-10 mg twice daily. This TCR was sampled from a human donor with alopecia areata. This specimen consisted of CD4+ T cells sorted from blood, obtained at approximately week 42, from a patient treated with tofacitinib. This sequence joins TRBV13 and TRBJ2-2; D is unresolved. CDR3 in amino acids: CASSLSPGELFF. CDR3 DNA: TGTGCCAGCAGCTTAAGTCCCGGGGAGCTGTTTTTT.